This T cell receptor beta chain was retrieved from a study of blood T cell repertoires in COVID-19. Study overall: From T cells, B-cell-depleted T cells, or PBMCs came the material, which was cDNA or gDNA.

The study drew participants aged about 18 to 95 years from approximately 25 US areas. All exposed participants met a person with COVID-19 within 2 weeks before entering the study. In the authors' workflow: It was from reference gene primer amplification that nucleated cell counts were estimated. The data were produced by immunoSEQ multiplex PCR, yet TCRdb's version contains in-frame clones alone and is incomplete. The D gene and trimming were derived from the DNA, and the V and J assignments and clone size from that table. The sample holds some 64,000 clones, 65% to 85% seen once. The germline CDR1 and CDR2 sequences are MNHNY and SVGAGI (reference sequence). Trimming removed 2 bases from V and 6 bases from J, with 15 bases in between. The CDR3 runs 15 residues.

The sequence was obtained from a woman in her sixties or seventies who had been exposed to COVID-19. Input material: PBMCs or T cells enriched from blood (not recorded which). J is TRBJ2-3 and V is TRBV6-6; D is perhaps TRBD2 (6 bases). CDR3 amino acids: CASSYDVEGLDTQYF. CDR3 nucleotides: TGTGCCAGCAGTTACGACGTCGAGGGACTCGATACGCAGTATTTT.